These 9 T cell receptor beta chains were sequenced from one sample in a study of shared clonotypes between healthy human individuals. Measured with immunoSEQ multiplex PCR; TCRdb has only the in-frame clones, and not every one. Among over 1.5 million clones listed, 95% to 99% were seen once. The sample taken for sequencing was naive CD4+ T cells sorted from blood. Subset noted: CD45RA+ positively selected. The receptors stem from a man between 25 and 39 years old in good health.

The rearrangement joins TRBV9 to TRBJ2-2, with D uncertain. CDR1 SGDLS and CDR2 YYNGEE come from the germline V gene. The V and J ends lost 3 bases and 1 base respectively, with 10 bases between them. The CDR3 consists of 15 residues. CDR3 bases: TGTGCCAGCAGCGCCTACGGTGGGAACACCGGGGAGCTGTTTTTT. This codes for CASSAYGGNTGELFF.

The chain couples TRBV4-3 to TRBJ2-3, with 9 bases fitting TRBD2. The germline gives CDR1 LGHNA, CDR2 YSLEER. The CDR3 is made up of 20 amino acids. The junction had 15 bases not matched to a gene; V was cut back by 0 bases and J by 2 bases. The DNA of the CDR3 is TGCGCCAGCAGCCAAGAACGCGGGACTAGCCACCAAGACCACACAGATACGCAGTATTTT. Translation gives CASSQERGTSHQDHTDTQYF.

Concerning this clone: This same CDR3 is encoded by further DNA sequences in the sample. The chain carries TRBV5-8 and TRBJ1-5; 9 bases fit TRBD1. The germline V gene encodes CDR1 SGHTS and CDR2 YDEGEE. The CDR3 covers 14 residues. V was clipped by 4 bases and J by 4 bases; unmatched bases: 3. CDR3 in amino acids: CASSPDRGNQPQHF. CDR3 nucleotides: TGTGCCAGCAGCCCGGACAGGGGAAATCAGCCCCAGCATTTT.

This clone showed up just once. V is TRBV5-8 and J is TRBJ1-2; D is possibly TRBD1 (6 bases). V was cut by 4 bases and J by 4 bases, with 14 bases left in between. Germline loops: CDR1 SGHTS, CDR2 YDEGEE. The CDR3 sequence is 14 residues long. The CDR3 coding sequence is TGTGCCAGCAGCGTCGCCGGGGGGCTCTATGGCTACACCTTC. It yields the protein CASSVAGGLYGYTF.

This clone was detected only a few times. This chain joins TRBV5-1 and TRBJ2-3, with 12 bases aligning to TRBD2. This CDR3 spans 17 amino acids. Looked up from germline, CDR1 is SGHRS and CDR2 is YFSETQ. Trimming took 4 bases from V and 0 from J; bases not matched to a gene: 6. The CDR3 nucleotides are TGCGCCAGCAGCCCTCGGACTAGCGGGGTTAGCACAGATACGCAGTATTTT. Translation: CASSPRTSGVSTDTQYF.

J is TRBJ2-1 and V is TRBV4-1; D might be TRBD1 or TRBD2, each matching 5 bases. There are 13 residues in the CDR3. V gave up 4 bases and J gave up 8 bases, with 12 bases separating them. The germline CDR1 and CDR2 sequences are MGHRA and YSYEKL. CDR3 region: CASSLGGPDEQFF. The CDR3 bases are TGCGCCAGCAGCCTTGGGGGACCCGATGAGCAGTTCTTC.

This clone was observed a single time. This chain uses TRBV27 with TRBJ2-2, with D tentatively TRBD1 (5 bases). V was cut by 5 bases and J by 4 bases, with 14 bases left in between. Looked up from germline, CDR1 is MNHEY and CDR2 is SMNVEV (reference sequence). The CDR3 is 15 amino acids. The CDR3 protein is CASSPQVTATGELFF. CDR3 bases: TGTGCCAGCAGTCCACAGGTGACTGCCACCGGGGAGCTGTTTTTT.

CDR3 sequence: CASSLTTSSYNEQFF. Written as DNA, the CDR3 is TGTGCCAGCAGCTTAACGACTAGCTCCTACAATGAGCAGTTCTTC. This chain links TRBV7-2 with TRBJ2-1, with a possible D match to TRBD2 (6 bases). This CDR3 contains 15 residues. V dropped 2 bases and J dropped 0 bases, with 8 bases sitting between them. Germline V gene sequence: CDR1 SGHTA, CDR2 FQGNSA.

The CDR3 sequence is CASSLRGSTDTQYF. The CDR3 DNA reads TGTGCCAGCAGCTTAAGAGGTAGCACAGATACGCAGTATTTT. The chain couples TRBV9 to TRBJ2-3; unclear D gene. Germline CDR1 SGDLS, CDR2 YYNGEE. The CDR3 sequence is 14 residues long. Trimming removed 4 bases at V and 0 bases at J, with 9 bases between.